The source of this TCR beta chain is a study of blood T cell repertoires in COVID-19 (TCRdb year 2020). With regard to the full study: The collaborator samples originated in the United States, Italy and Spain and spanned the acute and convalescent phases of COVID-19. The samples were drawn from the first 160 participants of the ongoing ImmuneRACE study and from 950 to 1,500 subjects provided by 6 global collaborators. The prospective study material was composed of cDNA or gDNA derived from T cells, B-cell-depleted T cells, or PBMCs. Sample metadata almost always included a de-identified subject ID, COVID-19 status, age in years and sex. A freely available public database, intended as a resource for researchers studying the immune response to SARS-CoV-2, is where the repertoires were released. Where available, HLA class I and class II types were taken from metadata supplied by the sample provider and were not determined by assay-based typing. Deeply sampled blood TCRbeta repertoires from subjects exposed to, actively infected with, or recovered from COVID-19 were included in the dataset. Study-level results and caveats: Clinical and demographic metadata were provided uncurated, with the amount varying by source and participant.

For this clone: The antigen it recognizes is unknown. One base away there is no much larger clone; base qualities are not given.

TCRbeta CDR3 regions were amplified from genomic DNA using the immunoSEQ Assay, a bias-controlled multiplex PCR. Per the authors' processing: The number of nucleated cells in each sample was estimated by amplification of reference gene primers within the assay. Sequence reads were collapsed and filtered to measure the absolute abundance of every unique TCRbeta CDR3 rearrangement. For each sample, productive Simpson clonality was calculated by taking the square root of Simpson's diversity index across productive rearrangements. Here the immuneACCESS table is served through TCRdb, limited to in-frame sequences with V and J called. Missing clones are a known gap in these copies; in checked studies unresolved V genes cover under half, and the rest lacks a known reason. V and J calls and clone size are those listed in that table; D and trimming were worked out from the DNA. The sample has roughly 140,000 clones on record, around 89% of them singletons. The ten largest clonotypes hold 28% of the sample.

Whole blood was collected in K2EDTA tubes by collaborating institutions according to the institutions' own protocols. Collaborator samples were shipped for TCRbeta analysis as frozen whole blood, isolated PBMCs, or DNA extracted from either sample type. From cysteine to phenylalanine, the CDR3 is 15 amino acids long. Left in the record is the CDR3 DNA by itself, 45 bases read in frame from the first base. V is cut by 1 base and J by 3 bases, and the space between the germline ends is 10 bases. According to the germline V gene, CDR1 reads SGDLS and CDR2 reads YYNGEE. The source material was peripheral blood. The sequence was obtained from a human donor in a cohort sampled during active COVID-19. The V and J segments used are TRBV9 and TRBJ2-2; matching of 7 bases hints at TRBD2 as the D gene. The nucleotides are TGTGCCAGCAGCGTAAGGGGGGGCGACACCGGGGAGCTGTTTTTT. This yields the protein CASSVRGGDTGELFF.